The rows below give T cell receptor beta chains drawn from one sample of a study of human T cells and chemical hapten exposure. A single record per CDR3 protein comes from TCRdb applying MiXCR to the RACE reads. The repertoire holds roughly 380,000 distinct CDR3 sequences, with 4.8% as singletons. The sequencing used whole blood, collected in connection with sensitization to the hapten diphenylcyclopropenone (DPC). Receptors originate from a woman between 50 and 59 years old with alopecia areata. Some clones in this sample may be carry-over from other donors' samples. Both conserved end residues are part of each CDR3. Each record gives: clone size, D gene, V gene, J gene, CDR3 protein, CDR3 DNA. D genes are given only for firm matches. Clone size is stated in some rows and not others, as once, few, many or a class when expanded.

>NA|TRBD2|TRBV14|TRBJ2-5
CASSQDKTALGGETQYF
TGTGCCAGCAGCCAAGATAAGACGGCGTTGGGAGGGGAGACCCAGTACTTC
>many|NA|TRBV20-1|TRBJ2-3
CSAAGRDTRTDTQYF
TGCAGTGCCGCTGGACGGGACACTCGCACAGATACGCAGTATTTT
>NA|TRBD2|TRBV5-6|TRBJ2-1
CASSFLAESSYNEQFF
TGTGCCAGCAGCTTTCTAGCGGAGAGCTCCTACAATGAGCAGTTCTTC
>NA|TRBD2|TRBV7-2|TRBJ2-5
CASSSLGSGIQETQYF
TGTGCCAGCAGCTCCCTGGGTAGCGGGATACAAGAGACCCAGTACTTC
>NA|NA|TRBV20-1|TRBJ2-7
CSARRWASGSSYEQYF
TGCAGTGCTAGAAGGTGGGCCAGCGGTAGCTCCTACGAGCAGTACTTC
>few|NA|TRBV29-1|TRBJ2-2
CSVEGSFSGELFF
TGCAGCGTTGAAGGTAGCTTCTCCGGGGAGCTGTTTTTT
>NA|TRBD1|TRBV11-2|TRBJ2-1
CASSLGTGGPYNEQFF
TGTGCCAGCAGCCTAGGGACAGGGGGCCCCTACAATGAGCAGTTCTTC
>many|TRBD2|TRBV5-1|TRBJ2-3
CASSPGLAGASDTQYF
TGCGCCAGCAGCCCCGGACTAGCGGGGGCTTCAGATACGCAGTATTTT
>many|TRBD2|TRBV4-2|TRBJ2-3
CASSQAVMTSGLTDTQYF
TGTGCCAGCAGCCAAGCGGTAATGACTAGCGGGCTCACAGATACGCAGTATTTT
>few|TRBD1|TRBV29-1|TRBJ2-1
CSDPGTGQGDGEQFF
TGCAGCGATCCCGGAACCGGACAGGGGGACGGGGAGCAGTTCTTC
>many|NA|TRBV20-1|TRBJ2-1
CSAERVGNEQFF
TGCAGTGCTGAAAGGGTAGGCAATGAGCAGTTCTTC
>many|NA|TRBV29-1|TRBJ1-1
CSVSSGENTEAFF
TGCAGCGTTAGTTCTGGGGAGAACACTGAAGCTTTCTTT
>many|NA|TRBV15|TRBJ1-2
CATSSVFGGDYGYTF
TGTGCCACCAGCAGCGTTTTTGGGGGCGACTATGGCTACACCTTC
>many|TRBD2|TRBV6-6|TRBJ2-3
CASSRPSGRLTDTQYF
TGTGCCAGCAGTCGGCCCAGCGGGAGACTGACAGATACGCAGTATTTT
>many|NA|TRBV6-5|TRBJ2-3
CASSYLGSPATDTQYF
TGTGCCAGCAGTTACCTTGGTAGCCCTGCCACAGATACGCAGTATTTT
>many|NA|TRBV7-9|TRBJ1-1
CASSEIQGYPEAFF
TGTGCCAGCAGCGAAATTCAGGGTTACCCTGAAGCTTTCTTT
>few|NA|TRBV5-1|TRBJ1-3
CASSLANGDGNTIYF
TGCGCCAGCAGCTTGGCCAACGGAGACGGAAACACCATATATTTT
>many|NA|TRBV7-8|TRBJ2-7
CASSLGAAGYEQYF
TGTGCCAGCAGCTTAGGTGCGGCCGGCTACGAGCAGTACTTC
>NA|NA|TRBV24-1|TRBJ2-2
CATSGHTNTGELFF
TGTGCCACCAGTGGACACACGAACACCGGGGAGCTGTTTTTT
>many|NA|TRBV7-8|TRBJ2-2
CASSRWGQGNTGELFF
TGTGCCAGCAGCAGATGGGGGCAGGGGAACACCGGGGAGCTGTTTTTT
>many|NA|TRBV30|TRBJ2-7
CAWSIENSYEQYF
TGTGCCTGGTCAATCGAAAACTCCTACGAGCAGTACTTC
>many|NA|TRBV12-3/TRBV12-4|TRBJ1-5
CASSLRDPNQPQHF
TGTGCCAGCAGTTTAAGGGACCCTAATCAGCCCCAGCATTTT
>many|NA|TRBV18|TRBJ2-6
CASSEVNILGANVLTF
TGTGCCAGCTCAGAGGTCAATATTTTGGGGGCCAACGTCCTGACTTTC
>many|NA|TRBV15|TRBJ1-2
CATSKERVNGYTF
TGTGCCACCAGCAAGGAGCGGGTTAATGGCTACACCTTC
>many|NA|TRBV12-3/TRBV12-4|TRBJ1-6
CASQQENSPLHF
TGTGCCAGTCAACAGGAAAATTCACCCCTCCACTTT
>NA|TRBD2|TRBV5-1|TRBJ2-3
CASSLMAGLATDTQYF
TGCGCCAGCAGCTTGATGGCGGGACTAGCCACAGATACGCAGTATTTT
>few|NA|TRBV15|TRBJ2-7
CATSRSETGRQYF
TGTGCCACCAGCAGGTCCGAAACGGGACGGCAGTACTTC
>many|NA|TRBV25-1|TRBJ1-1
CASSEGYGAFF
TGTGCCAGCAGTGAGGGTTACGGAGCTTTCTTT
>many|NA|TRBV14|TRBJ1-1
CASSPPPGRVTEAFF
TGTGCCAGCAGCCCACCCCCGGGCAGGGTCACTGAAGCTTTCTTT
>many|NA|TRBV10-3|TRBJ2-7
CAISESTGEQYF
TGTGCCATCAGTGAGTCTACCGGCGAGCAGTACTTC
>few|NA|TRBV27|TRBJ1-2
CASSYSPGASNRFYGYTF
TGTGCCAGCAGTTACAGTCCGGGAGCCAGCAACAGATTCTATGGCTACACCTTC
>NA|NA|TRBV9|TRBJ2-7
CASSASGGAGEQYF
TGTGCCAGCAGCGCTTCAGGGGGGGCTGGCGAGCAGTACTTC
>many|NA|TRBV23-1|TRBJ1-3
CASSQSGSDLYGNTIYF
TGCGCCAGCAGTCAATCGGGTTCCGACCTTTACGGAAACACCATATATTTT
>many|NA|TRBV5-6|TRBJ2-1
CASSLGDVYNEQFF
TGTGCCAGCAGCTTGGGAGACGTTTACAATGAGCAGTTCTTC
>few|TRBD2|TRBV5-5|TRBJ2-5
CASSSLSGSETQYF
TGTGCCAGCAGCTCCCTCAGCGGGAGTGAGACCCAGTACTTC
>NA|NA|TRBV18|TRBJ2-5
CASSTGVQETQYF
TGTGCCAGCTCTACGGGGGTACAAGAGACCCAGTACTTC
>NA|NA|TRBV4-2|TRBJ1-5
CASSQDLAGQPQHF
TGTGCCAGCAGCCAAGATCTAGCGGGCCAGCCCCAGCATTTT
>many|NA|TRBV19|TRBJ2-1
CASSMEWGYNEQFF
TGTGCCAGTAGTATGGAATGGGGATACAATGAGCAGTTCTTC
>many|TRBD1|TRBV20-1|TRBJ1-4
CSALGQGNEKLFF
TGCAGTGCTCTGGGACAGGGTAATGAAAAACTGTTTTTT
>many|NA|TRBV28|TRBJ2-7
CASSLGMSYEQYF
TGTGCCAGCAGTTTAGGAATGAGCTACGAGCAGTACTTC
>many|NA|TRBV6-5|TRBJ1-1
CASSYRGETEAFF
TGTGCCAGCAGTTACAGGGGGGAAACTGAAGCTTTCTTT
>many|TRBD2|TRBV9|TRBJ2-3
CASSVVAGGGTDTQYF
TGTGCCAGCAGCGTAGTAGCGGGAGGAGGCACAGATACGCAGTATTTT
>NA|NA|TRBV20-1|TRBJ2-2
CSARDSNKGTGELFF
TGCAGTGCTAGGGACAGTAATAAGGGCACCGGGGAGCTGTTTTTT
>few|TRBD2|TRBV6-5|TRBJ2-3
CASSISGRGGTDTQYF
TGTGCCAGCAGTATCTCCGGGCGGGGGGGTACAGATACGCAGTATTTT
>many|TRBD2|TRBV12-3/TRBV12-4|TRBJ2-3
CASSSFGRAGASTDTQYF
TGTGCCAGCAGTTCCTTCGGCCGAGCGGGGGCCAGCACAGATACGCAGTATTTT
>few|NA|TRBV30|TRBJ2-1
CAWSDQGNEQFF
TGTGCCTGGAGTGACCAGGGGAATGAGCAGTTCTTC
>many|NA|TRBV5-6|TRBJ2-3
CASSLTARGTSTDTQYF
TGTGCCAGCAGCTTGACTGCCCGGGGGACTAGCACAGATACGCAGTATTTT
>NA|TRBD1|TRBV5-4|TRBJ1-2
CASSLGQGGDYGYTF
TGTGCCAGCAGCCTCGGACAGGGGGGAGACTATGGCTACACCTTC
>few|TRBD1|TRBV20-1|TRBJ1-2
CSALDRVYGYTF
TGCAGTGCCTTGGACAGGGTCTATGGCTACACCTTC
>NA|TRBD2|TRBV20-1|TRBJ2-2
CSAGLSGRASGELFF
TGCAGTGCTGGCCTTAGCGGGAGGGCCTCCGGGGAGCTGTTTTTT
>few|NA|TRBV28|TRBJ2-1
CASIKGSSYNEQFF
TGTGCCAGCATCAAGGGGAGCTCCTACAATGAGCAGTTCTTC
>many|TRBD1|TRBV7-2|TRBJ1-2
CASSVRDRDNYGYTF
TGTGCCAGCAGCGTCCGGGACAGAGATAACTATGGCTACACCTTC
>many|NA|TRBV2|TRBJ1-2
CASSEVLGIYGYTF
TGTGCCAGCAGTGAAGTTTTAGGAATCTATGGCTACACCTTC
>many|TRBD2|TRBV5-6|TRBJ2-7
CASSWGTSGTYEQYF
TGTGCCAGCAGCTGGGGGACTAGCGGGACCTACGAGCAGTACTTC
>many|NA|TRBV7-2|TRBJ2-5
CASSLQTMETQYF
TGTGCCAGCAGCTTACAAACCATGGAGACCCAGTACTTC
>NA|NA|TRBV6-5|TRBJ1-1
CASINTNTEAFF
TGTGCCAGCATTAACACCAACACTGAAGCTTTCTTT
>NA|NA|TRBV20-1|TRBJ2-7
CSAEGLGQVEQYF
TGCAGTGCTGAAGGACTTGGGCAGGTCGAGCAGTACTTC
>many|NA|TRBV7-2|TRBJ1-5
CASSPEAGRAQHF
TGTGCCAGCAGCCCAGAAGCGGGCAGGGCCCAGCATTTT
>many|NA|TRBV29-1|TRBJ2-5
CSVVFGGGAETQYF
TGCAGCGTTGTCTTCGGCGGGGGCGCAGAGACCCAGTACTTC
>NA|TRBD2|TRBV20-1|TRBJ2-3
CSASSGGSADTQYF
TGCAGTGCTTCGTCGGGAGGCAGTGCAGATACGCAGTATTTT